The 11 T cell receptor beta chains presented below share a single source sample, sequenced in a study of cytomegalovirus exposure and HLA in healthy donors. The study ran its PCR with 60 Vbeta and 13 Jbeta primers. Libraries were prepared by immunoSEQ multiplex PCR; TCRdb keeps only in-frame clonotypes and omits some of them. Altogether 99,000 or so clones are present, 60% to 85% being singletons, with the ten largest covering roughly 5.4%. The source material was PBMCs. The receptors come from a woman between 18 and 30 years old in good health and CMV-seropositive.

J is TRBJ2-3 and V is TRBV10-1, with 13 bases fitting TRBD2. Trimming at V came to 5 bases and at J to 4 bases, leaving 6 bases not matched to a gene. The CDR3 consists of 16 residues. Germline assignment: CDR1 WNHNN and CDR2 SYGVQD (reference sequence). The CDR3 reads CASSTGLAGASDTQYF. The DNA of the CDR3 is TGCGCCAGCAGTACTGGACTAGCGGGAGCTTCAGATACGCAGTATTTT.

The CDR3 coding sequence is TGTGCCAGCAGTTACGCAGGGGACCGGTACAATGAGCAGTTCTTC. Amino acids: CASSYAGDRYNEQFF. The genes are TRBV28 and TRBJ2-1; tentative D call: TRBD1 (6 bases). The CDR3 has 15 amino acids. The germline gives CDR1 MDHEN, CDR2 SYDVKM. The V end lost 4 bases, the J end lost 4 bases, and 14 bases lay between the germline ends.

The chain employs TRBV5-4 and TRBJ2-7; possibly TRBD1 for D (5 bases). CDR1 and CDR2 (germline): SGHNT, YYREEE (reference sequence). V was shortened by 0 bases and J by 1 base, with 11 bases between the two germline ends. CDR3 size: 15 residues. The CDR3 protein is CASSLDSGWSYEQYF. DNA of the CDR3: TGTGCCAGCAGCTTGGACTCAGGGTGGTCCTACGAGCAGTACTTC.

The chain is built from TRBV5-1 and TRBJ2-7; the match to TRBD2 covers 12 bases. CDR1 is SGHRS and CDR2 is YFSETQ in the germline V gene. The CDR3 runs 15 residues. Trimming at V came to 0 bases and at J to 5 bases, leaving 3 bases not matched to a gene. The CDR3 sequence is CASSLVGLAGHEQYF. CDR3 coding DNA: TGCGCCAGCAGCTTGGTCGGACTAGCGGGACACGAGCAGTACTTC.

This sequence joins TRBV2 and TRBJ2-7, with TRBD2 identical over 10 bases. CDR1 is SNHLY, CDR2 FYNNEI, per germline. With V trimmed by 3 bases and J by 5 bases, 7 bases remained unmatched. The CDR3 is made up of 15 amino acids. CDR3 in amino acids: CASSDKSGRAHEQYF. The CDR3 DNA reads TGTGCCAGCAGTGATAAGAGCGGGAGGGCCCACGAGCAGTACTTC.

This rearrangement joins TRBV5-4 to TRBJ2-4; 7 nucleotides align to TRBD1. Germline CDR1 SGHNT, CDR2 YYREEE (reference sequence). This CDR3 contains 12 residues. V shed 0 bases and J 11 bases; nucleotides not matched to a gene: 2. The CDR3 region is CASSLGGTVQYF. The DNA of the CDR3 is TGTGCCAGCAGCTTGGGTGGGACAGTTCAGTACTTC. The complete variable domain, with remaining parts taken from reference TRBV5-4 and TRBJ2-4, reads ETGVTQSPTHLIKTRGQQVTLRCSSQSGHNTVSWYQQALGQGPQFIFQYYREEENGRGNFPPRFSGLQFPNYSSELNVNALELDDSALYLCASSLGGTVQYFGAGTRLSVL.

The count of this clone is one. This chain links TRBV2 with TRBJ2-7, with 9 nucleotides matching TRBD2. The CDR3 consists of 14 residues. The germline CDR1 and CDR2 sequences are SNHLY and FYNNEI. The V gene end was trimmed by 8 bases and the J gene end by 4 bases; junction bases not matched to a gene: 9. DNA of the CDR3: TGTGCCAGCGTGGCGCCGGGACTAGCTTACGAGCAGTACTTC. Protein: CASVAPGLAYEQYF.

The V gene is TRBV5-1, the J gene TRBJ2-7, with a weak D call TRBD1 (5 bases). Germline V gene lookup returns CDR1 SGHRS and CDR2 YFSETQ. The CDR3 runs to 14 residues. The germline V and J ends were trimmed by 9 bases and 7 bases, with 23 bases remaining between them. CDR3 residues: CATKDQGRVWEQYF. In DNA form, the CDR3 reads TGCGCCACCAAAGACCAGGGCCGTGTTTGGGAGCAGTACTTC.

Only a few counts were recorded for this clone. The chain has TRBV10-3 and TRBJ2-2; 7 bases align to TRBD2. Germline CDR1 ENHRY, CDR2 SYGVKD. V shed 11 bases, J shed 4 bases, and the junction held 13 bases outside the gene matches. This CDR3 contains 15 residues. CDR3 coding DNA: TGTGCCGTTTCCCTGGCGGGAGCAGGCACCGGGGAGCTGTTTTTT. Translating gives CAVSLAGAGTGELFF.

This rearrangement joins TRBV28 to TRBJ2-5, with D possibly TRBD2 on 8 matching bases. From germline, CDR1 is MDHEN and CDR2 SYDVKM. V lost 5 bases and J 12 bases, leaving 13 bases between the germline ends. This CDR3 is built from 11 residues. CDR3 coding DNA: TGTGCCAGCAGTCCGGGAGGGGGCAAGTACTTC. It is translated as CASSPGGGKYF.

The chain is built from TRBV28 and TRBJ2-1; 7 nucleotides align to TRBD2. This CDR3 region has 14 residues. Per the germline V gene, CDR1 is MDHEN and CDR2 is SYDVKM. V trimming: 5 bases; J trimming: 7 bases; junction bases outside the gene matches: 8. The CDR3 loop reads CASSPPTGRNEQFF. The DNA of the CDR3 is TGTGCCAGCAGTCCCCCCACCGGGAGGAATGAGCAGTTCTTC.